Listed below are T cell receptor beta chains from one sample, sequenced in a study of blood T cell repertoires in COVID-19. The table came from immunoSEQ multiplex PCR; TCRdb's copy has only in-frame clones and leaves some out. The table includes 90,000 or so clones, less than 80% detected once. The sequencing sample was made of peripheral blood. Receptors originate from a woman of 80 years or more with acute or convalescent COVID-19. CDR3s include the opening cysteine and the closing phenylalanine or tryptophan. The order of the fields is J gene, D gene, clone size, V gene, CDR3 length, CDR3 DNA, CDR3 protein. D genes are given only for firm matches. A row's size may be missing; if present it is once, few, many or a size class.

j_gene: TRBJ2-7; d_gene: NA; abundance: NA; v_gene: TRBV28; len: 14; CDR3nt: TGTGCCAGCAGTGGGGGGGGGCTTCGGGACGAGCAGTACTTC; CDR3aa: CASSGGGLRDEQYF
j_gene: TRBJ2-3; d_gene: NA; abundance: NA; v_gene: TRBV28; len: 15; CDR3nt: TGTGCCAGCGGGGGGGCCACCACTAGCACAGATACGCAGTATTTT; CDR3aa: CASGGATTSTDTQYF
j_gene: TRBJ1-1; d_gene: TRBD1; abundance: once; v_gene: TRBV18; len: 14; CDR3nt: TGTGCCAGCTCACGTACGACAGGGGGAGAAAGGGCTTTCTTT; CDR3aa: CASSRTTGGERAFF
j_gene: TRBJ1-1; d_gene: NA; abundance: few; v_gene: TRBV29-1; len: 14; CDR3nt: TGCAGCGCCTCAGGGGCCTCTAAGGACACTGAAGCTTTCTTT; CDR3aa: CSASGASKDTEAFF
j_gene: TRBJ1-1; d_gene: NA; abundance: NA; v_gene: TRBV6-2/TRBV6-3; len: 14; CDR3nt: TGTGCCAGCAGTTTAGGGGCGGGGTGGACTGAAGCTTTCTTT; CDR3aa: CASSLGAGWTEAFF
j_gene: TRBJ1-1; d_gene: NA; abundance: few; v_gene: TRBV7-2; len: 16; CDR3nt: TGTGCCAGCAGCTCCCTTGGGGGGAATTCGAACACTGAAGCTTTCTTT; CDR3aa: CASSSLGGNSNTEAFF
j_gene: TRBJ2-1; d_gene: NA; abundance: NA; v_gene: TRBV19; len: 14; CDR3nt: TGTGCCAGTAATAACAGGGATACCTACAATGAGCAGTTCTTC; CDR3aa: CASNNRDTYNEQFF
j_gene: TRBJ2-6; d_gene: NA; abundance: NA; v_gene: TRBV23-1; len: 19; CDR3nt: TGCGCCAGCAGTCAATCCCCAGGGTTTGCATATTCTGGGGCCAACGTCCTGACTTTC; CDR3aa: CASSQSPGFAYSGANVLTF
j_gene: TRBJ1-1; d_gene: NA; abundance: NA; v_gene: TRBV10-3; len: 14; CDR3nt: TGTGCTACTAGAGGGGGACACATGAACACTGAAGCTTTCTTT; CDR3aa: CATRGGHMNTEAFF
j_gene: TRBJ1-1; d_gene: TRBD1; abundance: many; v_gene: TRBV6-5; len: 13; CDR3nt: TGTGCCAGTCAACAGGGGGCGAACACTGAAGCTTTCTTT; CDR3aa: CASQQGANTEAFF
j_gene: TRBJ2-3; d_gene: NA; abundance: NA; v_gene: TRBV7-8; len: 15; CDR3nt: TGTGCCAGCAGCTTGGGTGGACACAGCACAGATACGCAGTATTTT; CDR3aa: CASSLGGHSTDTQYF
j_gene: TRBJ1-1; d_gene: NA; abundance: NA; v_gene: TRBV6-6; len: 14; CDR3nt: TGTGCCAGCAGTTTATCCTTGAGGAACACTGAAGCTTTCTTT; CDR3aa: CASSLSLRNTEAFF
j_gene: TRBJ1-2; d_gene: NA; abundance: NA; v_gene: TRBV3-1/TRBV3-2; len: 13; CDR3nt: TGTGCCAGCAGCCAAGTTCGGGATATCGGCTACACCTTC; CDR3aa: CASSQVRDIGYTF
j_gene: TRBJ2-1; d_gene: TRBD2; abundance: NA; v_gene: TRBV24-1; len: 14; CDR3nt: TGTGCCACCAGTGCTAGCGGGGGTTACAATGAGCAGTTCTTC; CDR3aa: CATSASGGYNEQFF
j_gene: TRBJ1-5; d_gene: NA; abundance: many; v_gene: TRBV4-3; len: 15; CDR3nt: TGCGCCAGCAGCCAAGGCCTCGGTAGCAATCAGCCCCAGCATTTT; CDR3aa: CASSQGLGSNQPQHF
j_gene: TRBJ2-4; d_gene: NA; abundance: NA; v_gene: TRBV2; len: 12; CDR3nt: TGTGCCAGCTGTTGGGCGTCGAACATTCAGTACTTC; CDR3aa: CASCWASNIQYF
j_gene: TRBJ1-1; d_gene: NA; abundance: NA; v_gene: TRBV7-9; len: 15; CDR3nt: TGTGCCAGCAGCCCCTTTACAGAATTGAACACTGAAGCTTTCTTT; CDR3aa: CASSPFTELNTEAFF
j_gene: TRBJ1-1; d_gene: NA; abundance: NA; v_gene: TRBV7-6; len: 14; CDR3nt: TGTGCCAGCAGCTTTCAGGCCCAAGGGGCTGAAGCTTTCTTT; CDR3aa: CASSFQAQGAEAFF
j_gene: TRBJ2-6; d_gene: NA; abundance: once; v_gene: TRBV6-2/TRBV6-3; len: 13; CDR3nt: TGTGCCAGCAGTACGGGATTTGCCAACGTCCTGACTTTC; CDR3aa: CASSTGFANVLTF
j_gene: TRBJ1-1; d_gene: TRBD1; abundance: NA; v_gene: TRBV5-1; len: 14; CDR3nt: TGCGCCAGCAGCTTAGGGACAGATCGCACTGAAGCTTTCTTT; CDR3aa: CASSLGTDRTEAFF
j_gene: TRBJ2-3; d_gene: TRBD2; abundance: NA; v_gene: TRBV3-1/TRBV3-2; len: 13; CDR3nt: TGTGCCAGCAGCCAGGGACTAGGAGATACGCAGTATTTT; CDR3aa: CASSQGLGDTQYF
j_gene: TRBJ2-1; d_gene: TRBD2; abundance: NA; v_gene: TRBV4-1; len: 16; CDR3nt: TGCGCCAGCAGGGATCGAGCGGGGCTTCTTTACAATGAGCAGTTCTTC; CDR3aa: CASRDRAGLLYNEQFF
j_gene: TRBJ2-7; d_gene: TRBD1; abundance: NA; v_gene: TRBV6-5; len: 14; CDR3nt: TGTGCCAGCAGTCAACCGGGACAGGGCTACGAGCAGTACTTC; CDR3aa: CASSQPGQGYEQYF
j_gene: TRBJ2-3; d_gene: NA; abundance: NA; v_gene: TRBV5-4; len: 12; CDR3nt: TGTGCCAGCAGCCCATCGGTAGATACGCAGTATTTT; CDR3aa: CASSPSVDTQYF
j_gene: TRBJ1-3; d_gene: NA; abundance: NA; v_gene: TRBV3-1/TRBV3-2; len: 12; CDR3nt: TGTGCCAGCAGCCAAGAGGTAGACACCATATATTTT; CDR3aa: CASSQEVDTIYF
j_gene: TRBJ2-5; d_gene: NA; abundance: NA; v_gene: TRBV3-1/TRBV3-2; len: 14; CDR3nt: TGTGCCAGCAGCCAAGGTGGAGGGACGGGGTCCCAGTACTTC; CDR3aa: CASSQGGGTGSQYF
j_gene: TRBJ1-2; d_gene: NA; abundance: NA; v_gene: TRBV4-2; len: 15; CDR3nt: TGTGCCAGCAGCCAAGGTTACGGGGGAAGCGATGGCTACACCTTC; CDR3aa: CASSQGYGGSDGYTF
j_gene: TRBJ2-1; d_gene: NA; abundance: NA; v_gene: TRBV7-3; len: 13; CDR3nt: TGTGCCAGCAGCTTAAGTGTCCCGAATGAGCAGTTCTTC; CDR3aa: CASSLSVPNEQFF
j_gene: TRBJ1-1; d_gene: NA; abundance: NA; v_gene: TRBV10-3; len: 13; CDR3nt: TGTGCCATCAGTGAGTCGATGGGGAGTCGGGCTTTCTTT; CDR3aa: CAISESMGSRAFF
j_gene: TRBJ1-3; d_gene: NA; abundance: NA; v_gene: TRBV19; len: 18; CDR3nt: TGTGCCAGTAGTATGGGTATCATGACGGAACTATCTGGAAACACCATATATTTT; CDR3aa: CASSMGIMTELSGNTIYF
j_gene: TRBJ1-1; d_gene: TRBD1; abundance: NA; v_gene: TRBV19; len: 18; CDR3nt: TGTGCCAGTAGTTCTCGCTCCGGGACAGGGGGGACGAAAACTGAAGCTTTCTTT; CDR3aa: CASSSRSGTGGTKTEAFF
j_gene: TRBJ1-5; d_gene: NA; abundance: once; v_gene: TRBV19; len: 12; CDR3nt: TGTGCCAGTAGTCCCAGGGATCAGCCCCAGCATTTT; CDR3aa: CASSPRDQPQHF
j_gene: TRBJ1-1; d_gene: NA; abundance: NA; v_gene: TRBV1; len: 15; CDR3nt: TGCACCAGCATGGAAGCGGGCCCCATGAACACTGAAGCTTTCTTT; CDR3aa: CTSMEAGPMNTEAFF
j_gene: TRBJ2-5; d_gene: TRBD2; abundance: NA; v_gene: TRBV5-5; len: 17; CDR3nt: TGTGCCAGCAGCTTGGGGTTGCTAGCGGGGGGGCCGGAGACCCAGTACTTC; CDR3aa: CASSLGLLAGGPETQYF
j_gene: TRBJ1-2; d_gene: TRBD1; abundance: NA; v_gene: TRBV6-4; len: 15; CDR3nt: TGTGCCAGCAGCCCTTCCGGGGACAGTCACTATGGCTACACCTTC; CDR3aa: CASSPSGDSHYGYTF
j_gene: TRBJ2-1; d_gene: TRBD1; abundance: few; v_gene: TRBV23-1; len: 17; CDR3nt: TGCGCCAGCAGTCAATCGTTATCGGACAGGAACTACAATGAGCAGTTCTTC; CDR3aa: CASSQSLSDRNYNEQFF
j_gene: TRBJ1-4; d_gene: TRBD1; abundance: NA; v_gene: TRBV3-1/TRBV3-2; len: 17; CDR3nt: TGTGCCAGCAGCCAAATTTATGGGGACAGGGCTAATGAAAAACTGTTTTTT; CDR3aa: CASSQIYGDRANEKLFF
j_gene: TRBJ1-1; d_gene: TRBD1; abundance: NA; v_gene: TRBV5-1; len: 15; CDR3nt: TGCGCCTCAACCCCCACAGGGGGGGGCAACACTGAAGCTTTCTTT; CDR3aa: CASTPTGGGNTEAFF
j_gene: TRBJ1-5; d_gene: TRBD1; abundance: NA; v_gene: TRBV29-1; len: 15; CDR3nt: TGCAGCGTTGAATCGCGGACAGGGAAGAATCAGCCCCAGCATTTT; CDR3aa: CSVESRTGKNQPQHF
j_gene: TRBJ1-4; d_gene: TRBD1; abundance: NA; v_gene: TRBV28; len: 15; CDR3nt: TGTGCCAGCGCTAACTCCGGGACAGCTAATGAAAAACTGTTTTTT; CDR3aa: CASANSGTANEKLFF